The entry that follows covers one T cell receptor (beta chain) sequence. Its antigen is undetermined. CDR3 length: 16 amino acids. CDR1 is ENHRY, CDR2 SYGVKD, per germline. J was trimmed by 2 bases and V by 5 bases; bases with no gene match: 11. The data originate from a study of cytotoxic CD8 clonotypes in ibrutinib-treated CLL. As for the study in general: IGHV unmutated 17 to 18; relapsed/refractory 11; treatment-naive about 15.

General study results and limits: The study found public clonotypes uncommon, contracting or stable on treatment.

Deep sequencing aimed at 1 in 200,000 to 1 in 1 million T cells' resolution. Profiled with immunoSEQ multiplex PCR; TCRdb holds only in-frame clones, not every one. Here the sample spans around 310,000 clones, around four fifths being singletons. V gene TRBV10-3 combines with J gene TRBJ2-7; 8 nucleotides align to TRBD1. The origin of this receptor is a human donor with chronic lymphocytic leukemia. The material sequenced was PBMCs, taken before ibrutinib treatment. Here the CDR3 DNA reads TGTGCCATCAGTACTCTAGGGACAGGCCATACCTACGAGCAGTACTTC. It specifies CAISTLGTGHTYEQYF.